The clone carrying this TCR beta chain was detected only once. Antigen specificity is unknown. The data were produced by immunoSEQ multiplex PCR, yet TCRdb's version contains in-frame clones alone and is incomplete. This sample carries 100,000 to 150,000 clones, roughly 90% of them seen once, and the ten largest clones take about 2.1%. The data were obtained in a study of cytomegalovirus exposure and HLA in healthy donors. Study at large: It was reported in a later analysis that the 120 validation repertoires used the same platform as the approximately 620 first-cohort repertoires. Study-wide points: The study put 150 or so TCR beta chains on its list as cytomegalovirus-associated. Reportedly, cytomegalovirus status was diagnosed with high sensitivity and specificity.

Sequencing was carried out using PBMCs. The sequence was collected from a woman aged 18-29 years in good health and CMV-seronegative.

In nucleotides, the CDR3 is TGTGCCAGCAGAGACAGGTCGGACAATCAGCCCCAGCATTTT. Its protein product is CASRDRSDNQPQHF. The V and J genes are TRBV27 and TRBJ1-5; tentative D call: TRBD1 (6 bases). Trimming stripped 6 bases from V and 3 bases from J, with 12 bases between. Looked up from germline, CDR1 is MNHEY and CDR2 is SMNVEV (reference sequence). This CDR3 has 14 residues.